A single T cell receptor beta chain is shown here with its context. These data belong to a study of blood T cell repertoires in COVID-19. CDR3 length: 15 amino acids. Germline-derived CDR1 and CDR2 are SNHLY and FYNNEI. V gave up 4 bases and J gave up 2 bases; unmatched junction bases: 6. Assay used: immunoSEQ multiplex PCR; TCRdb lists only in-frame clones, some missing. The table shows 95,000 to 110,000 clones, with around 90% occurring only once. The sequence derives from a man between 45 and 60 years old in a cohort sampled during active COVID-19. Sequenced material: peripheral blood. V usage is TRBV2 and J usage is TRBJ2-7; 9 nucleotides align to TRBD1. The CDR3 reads CASSVTGTGTYEQYF. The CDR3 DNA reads TGTGCCAGCAGTGTGACCGGGACAGGGACCTACGAGCAGTACTTC.